The source of this T cell receptor beta chain is a study of blood T cell repertoires in COVID-19. Background on the study: Samples came from the United States, Italy and Spain, spanning acute and convalescent COVID-19.

Original handling: Amplified reference gene primers provided the basis for estimating nucleated cell counts. Sequencing was performed with immunoSEQ multiplex PCR; in TCRdb, only in-frame clones are kept and a portion is missing. Clone size and the V and J calls come from that table; the DNA yielded D and trimming. The sample lists 150,000 to 160,000 clones, less than 90% occurring once. The V end lost 6 bases, the J end lost 13 bases, and 19 bases lay between the germline ends. The CDR3 consists of 14 residues. Germline V gene lookup returns CDR1 MDHEN and CDR2 SYDVKM. Sequencing was carried out using peripheral blood. V usage is TRBV28 and J usage is TRBJ1-6; D remains ambiguous. The receptor's source is a woman between 65 and 79 years old with acute or convalescent COVID-19. Written as DNA, the CDR3 is TGTGCCAGCAGCCCAAATCGCGTCCGCGGCCCCCTCCACTTT. Translated, it gives CASSPNRVRGPLHF.